The 22 T cell receptor beta chains below come from one sample, sequenced in a study of T-cell memory formation after mild COVID-19. A single record per CDR3 protein comes from TCRdb applying MiXCR to the 5' RACE reads. The profile covers approximately 270,000 distinct CDR3 sequences, with 15% to 20% appearing a single time and roughly 24% taken by the ten largest. Sequenced sample: PBMCs or a T cell subset sorted from them (not recorded which). These receptors all stem from a man aged 18 to 29 who had mild COVID-19 (a few samples of this study predate the infection). Cell type and time point are not known.

This clonotype was observed a handful of times. The chain carries TRBV10-3 and TRBJ2-5; no definite D call. The CDR3 covers 14 residues. Germline V CDR1 and CDR2: ENHRY, SYGVKD. V was trimmed by 5 bases and J by 5 bases, leaving 15 bases between them. The CDR3 protein is CAISREGERETQYF. Written as DNA, the CDR3 is TGTGCCATCAGTCGTGAAGGAGAGAGGGAGACCCAGTACTTC.

This clonotype was detected many times. J is TRBJ1-6 and V is TRBV6-2 or TRBV6-3, with D possibly TRBD1 on 5 matching bases. The germline V gene encodes CDR1 MNHEY and CDR2 SVGEGT. This CDR3 has 14 residues. V was cut by 4 bases and J by 8 bases, with 12 bases left in between. The CDR3 reads CASSWGPKHSPLHF. Written as DNA, the CDR3 is TGTGCCAGCAGTTGGGGCCCGAAGCATTCACCCCTCCACTTT.

This clonotype has at least ten counts. The gene calls are TRBV29-1 and TRBJ2-7, with D uncertain. Germline lookup yields CDR1 SQVTM and CDR2 ANQGSEA. This CDR3 is built from 13 residues. Trimming cost V 2 bases and J 4 bases, with 12 bases left between them. DNA for the CDR3: TGCAGCGTTGAAACCGTGGGTGTTTACGAGCAGTACTTC. It translates to CSVETVGVYEQYF.

This clonotype was detected a few times. J is TRBJ1-5 and V is TRBV7-2; perhaps TRBD1 as D (5 bases). With 1 base removed from V and 7 bases from J, the gap between germline ends came to 8 bases. Per germline, CDR1 SGHTA and CDR2 FQGNSA. The length of the CDR3 is 13 residues. The CDR3 DNA sequence: TGTGCCAGCAGCTTAGGGGGGTGGCAGCCCCAGCATTTT. Translated, it gives CASSLGGWQPQHF.

The sample holds a few counts of this clonotype. V is TRBV5-1 and J is TRBJ2-1; TRBD2 aligns across 7 bases. The germline V gene has CDR1 SGHRS and CDR2 YFSETQ. This CDR3 is built from 15 residues. J gave up 9 bases and V 2 bases, and 11 bases lay outside the gene matches. The CDR3 region is CASSLGPGGGAEQFF. In DNA, the CDR3 is TGCGCCAGCAGCTTAGGGCCTGGGGGAGGGGCTGAGCAGTTCTTC. Full variable domain (missing parts from reference TRBV5-1 and TRBJ2-1): KAGVTQTPRYLIKTRGQQVTLSCSPISGHRSVSWYQQTPGQGLQFLFEYFSETQRNKGNFPGRFSGRQFSNSRSEMNVSTLELGDSALYLCASSLGPGGGAEQFFGPGTRLTVL.

The CDR3 region is CASSPGRFNQPQHF. DNA of the CDR3: TGTGCCAGCTCACCGGGACGCTTCAATCAGCCCCAGCATTTT. This chain links TRBV25-1 with TRBJ1-5, with TRBD1 as a possible D gene (5 bases). The V and J ends lost 8 bases and 3 bases respectively, with 14 bases between them. Germline values: CDR1 MGHDK, CDR2 SYGVNS. The CDR3 contains 14 residues.

This clonotype was seen only a few times. The chain carries TRBV5-1 and TRBJ1-4; TRBD1 matches 8 bases. The ends lost 7 bases at V and 10 bases at J; junction bases unmatched: 9. Per the germline V gene, CDR1 is SGHRS and CDR2 is YFSETQ. The CDR3 consists of 13 residues. The CDR3 region is CASGPGQGGKLFF. The CDR3 bases are TGCGCCAGCGGACCCGGACAGGGCGGAAAACTGTTTTTT.

This clonotype came up many times. The gene calls are TRBV15 and TRBJ2-1; 11 bases line up with TRBD1. J lost 6 bases, V lost 3 bases, and 4 bases had no gene match. Germline-derived CDR1 and CDR2 are LNHNV and YYDKDF (reference sequence). The CDR3 length is 15 residues. In DNA, the CDR3 is TGTGCCACCAGCAGCGGGACAGGGGGTCTCAATGAGCAGTTCTTC. This gives the protein CATSSGTGGLNEQFF.

This clonotype has just a few counts. The chain combines TRBV4-1 with TRBJ1-4; D gene unclear. This CDR3 region has 15 residues. The germline CDR1 and CDR2 sequences are MGHRA and YSYEKL. V shed 3 bases and J shed 6 bases, with 14 bases lying between them. CDR3 bases: TGCGCCAGCAGCCAGCCTATCTCCTCCTATGAAAAACTGTTTTTT. Residues: CASSQPISSYEKLFF.

The rearrangement links TRBV5-1 to TRBJ2-4, with D tentatively TRBD1 or TRBD2 (5 bases each). The CDR3 is 12 residues long. The V gene's germline CDR1 is SGHRS and CDR2 YFSETQ. V lost 7 bases and J lost 7, with 12 bases in between. The CDR3: CASQGEGNIQYF. The CDR3 region has the DNA TGCGCCAGCCAGGGAGAGGGGAACATTCAGTACTTC.

This clonotype was counted ten times or more. The CDR3, as DNA: TGCGCCAGCAGCGAGGGACAGGGATCCTACGAGCAGTACTTC. Translating it yields CASSEGQGSYEQYF. The rearrangement links TRBV5-1 to TRBJ2-7; 9 bases agree with TRBD1. CDR3 length: 14 amino acids. The junction had 3 bases not matched to a gene; V was cut back by 4 bases and J by 1 base. Germline loops: CDR1 SGHRS, CDR2 YFSETQ.

This clonotype has more than one count but fewer than ten. The rearrangement joins TRBV12-3 or TRBV12-4 to TRBJ2-5, with TRBD2 matching over 8 bases. J was trimmed by 5 bases and V by 3 bases; bases with no gene match: 5. The CDR3 runs to 14 residues. The CDR3 reads CASSFGPGGETQYF. In DNA form, the CDR3 reads TGTGCCAGCAGTTTTGGACCGGGAGGGGAGACCCAGTACTTC.

The V call is TRBV9, the J call TRBJ2-2, with a weak D call TRBD1 (6 bases). Germline V CDR1 and CDR2: SGDLS, YYNGEE. The V gene lost 3 bases and the J gene lost 7 bases, with 22 bases spanning the gap. CDR3 size: 17 residues. CDR3 sequence: CASSASQGIRVFGELFF. The CDR3 nucleotides read TGTGCCAGCAGCGCTAGTCAGGGGATCAGGGTTTTCGGGGAGCTGTTTTTT.

The V and J genes are TRBV29-1 and TRBJ1-2, with 8 bases matching TRBD1. V lost 6 bases to trimming and J lost 2 bases; unmatched junction nucleotides: 2. This CDR3 is built from 12 residues. Germline V lookup: CDR1 SQVTM, CDR2 ANQGSEA. In nucleotides, the CDR3 is TGCAGCGTCACAGGGGGGAACTATGGCTACACCTTC. Protein sequence: CSVTGGNYGYTF.

This clonotype turned up a few times. The rearrangement joins TRBV6-5 to TRBJ2-2; D gene ambiguous. CDR1 and CDR2 (germline): MNHEY, SVGAGI. This CDR3 has 14 residues. The V end was cut by 4 bases, the J end by 3 bases, with 9 bases between. CDR3 region: CASSFRAYTGELFF. The DNA of the CDR3 is TGTGCCAGCAGTTTCCGGGCTTACACCGGGGAGCTGTTTTTT.

V gene TRBV7-9 combines with J gene TRBJ2-7, with D perhaps matching TRBD1 (5 bases). V was pared by 3 bases and J by 5 bases, with 14 bases between. CDR3 length: 14 residues. Looked up from germline, CDR1 is SEHNR and CDR2 is FQNEAQ (reference sequence). CDR3 coding DNA: TGTGCCAGCAGCTTTAGATTGGGCAGGGACGAGCAGTACTTC. It translates to CASSFRLGRDEQYF.

The rearrangement joins TRBV7-6 to TRBJ2-1; possibly TRBD1 or TRBD2 for D (5 bases each). Trimming pared 0 bases from V and 8 bases from J, leaving 11 bases between. The length of the CDR3 is 14 residues. Per the germline V gene, CDR1 is SGHVS and CDR2 is FNYEAQ. CDR3 nucleotide sequence: TGTGCCAGCAGCTTAGCGGGAAGGGGAGATGAGCAGTTCTTC. Its protein is CASSLAGRGDEQFF.

In its sample, this clonotype was seen a few times. The V call is TRBV6-1, the J call TRBJ1-5, with D unclear. CDR1 is MNHNS, CDR2 SASEGT, per germline. Trimming stripped 8 bases from V and 5 bases from J, with 13 bases between. This CDR3 has 13 amino acids. The CDR3 here is CASGFSQDQPQHF. DNA for the CDR3: TGTGCCAGCGGATTCTCGCAGGATCAGCCCCAGCATTTT.

This clonotype was observed a handful of times. This chain joins TRBV6-2 or TRBV6-3 and TRBJ2-7; 12 bases map to TRBD1. Looked up from germline, CDR1 is MNHEY and CDR2 is SVGEGT. V gave up 5 bases and J gave up 2 bases; unmatched junction bases: 7. CDR3 size: 16 residues. CDR3 sequence: CASSPRDRGLPYEQYV. DNA for the CDR3: TGTGCCAGCAGTCCGAGGGACAGGGGGCTTCCCTACGAGCAGTACGTC.

This clonotype was found once. The CDR3 loop is CASEGDRGQETQYF. In DNA, the CDR3 is TGTGCCAGCGAGGGGGACAGGGGCCAAGAGACCCAGTACTTC. This chain links TRBV2 with TRBJ2-5; 10 bases line up with TRBD1. The V gene end was trimmed by 8 bases and the J gene end by 1 base; junction bases not matched to a gene: 4. CDR3 length equals 14 residues. Germline V gene sequence: CDR1 SNHLY, CDR2 FYNNEI.

This clonotype was found a few times. This chain connects TRBV6-5 to TRBJ2-7; 9 nucleotides agree with TRBD1. This CDR3 comprises 11 residues. V gave up 8 bases and J gave up 5 bases; unmatched junction bases: 1. The germline CDR1 and CDR2 sequences are MNHEY and SVGAGI. This chain's CDR3 is CASGQGNEQYF. The CDR3 bases are TGTGCCAGCGGACAGGGGAACGAGCAGTACTTC.

This clonotype appeared many times. V and J are TRBV7-9 and TRBJ2-5; D call uncertain. This CDR3 is built from 12 residues. The V gene's germline CDR1 is SEHNR and CDR2 FQNEAQ (reference sequence). The germline V and J ends were trimmed by 5 bases and 5 bases, with 9 bases remaining between them. Here the CDR3 DNA reads TGTGCCAGCAGCCGCCCGGTCGAGACCCAGTACTTC. Its protein is CASSRPVETQYF.